Following are 20 T cell receptor beta chains from one sample sequenced in a study of T-cell reconstitution after alpha-beta-depleted transplantation in children. Unique molecular identifiers were incorporated during preparation of the TCRbeta library. TCRdb ran MiXCR on the PCR reads and lists one entry per CDR3 protein. The sample yields fewer than 120,000 distinct CDR3 sequences, 10% seen once. Material: PBMCs from the stem cell graft donor, obtained from the stem cell graft. Source of these receptors: a human donor who donated a stem cell graft to a child with acute lymphoblastic leukemia.

With respect to this clonotype: A much bigger clone sits one base away, suggesting this may be a read error. The V and J genes are TRBV27 and TRBJ2-3; 7 nucleotides align to TRBD2. Germline CDR1 is MNHEY and CDR2 is SMNVEV (reference sequence). The CDR3 length is 15 residues. The CDR3 DNA follows: TGTGCCAGCAGGGCCGGGAGGCCTAGCACAGATCCGCAGTATTTT. Translated, it gives CASRAGRPSTDPQYF.

Written as DNA, the CDR3 is TGTGCCAGTGGGCCCGGGGACGGCAAAAACATTCAGTACTTC. This sequence encodes CASGPGDGKNIQYF. This rearrangement joins TRBV19 to TRBJ2-4; D is tentatively TRBD1 or TRBD2 (5 bases each). Germline values: CDR1 LNHDA, CDR2 SQIVND (reference sequence). The CDR3 contains 14 residues. V lost 8 bases to trimming and J lost 3 bases, with 14 bases between them.

This clonotype was observed many times. This rearrangement joins TRBV5-1 to TRBJ1-1, with D perhaps TRBD1 (5 bases). The CDR3 sequence is 12 residues long. V was cut by 2 bases and J by 8 bases, with 10 bases left in between. CDR1 is SGHRS and CDR2 is YFSETQ in the germline V gene. As DNA, the CDR3 is TGCGCCAGCAGCTTAACAGGCCCGGAAGCTTTCTTT. Translated: CASSLTGPEAFF.

The table lists this clonotype with many counts. V is TRBV12-3 or TRBV12-4 and J is TRBJ2-1; 14 bases fit TRBD2. The CDR3 covers 15 residues. The ends lost 6 bases at V and 8 bases at J; junction bases unmatched: 6. CDR3 coding DNA: TGTGCCAGCAGCCAGACTAGCGGGGGGGCCGATGAGCAGTTCTTC. Its translation: CASSQTSGGADEQFF.

This clonotype has ten or more counts. The chain combines TRBV6-5 with TRBJ1-5; unclear D gene. Per the germline V gene, CDR1 is MNHEY and CDR2 is SVGAGI. The CDR3 contains 18 residues. The V end lost 0 bases, the J end lost 4 bases, and 19 bases lay between the germline ends. CDR3 bases: TGTGCCAGCAGTTACTCCGATTGGAGAGCACGCCCAAATCAGCCCCAGCATTTT. This encodes CASSYSDWRARPNQPQHF.

This clonotype showed up many times. The chain uses TRBV4-3 and TRBJ2-1; 8 positions agree with TRBD2. The germline CDR1 and CDR2 sequences are LGHNA and YSLEER. The CDR3 runs 15 residues. Trimming at V came to 1 base and at J to 3 bases, leaving 2 bases not matched to a gene. The DNA for the CDR3 is TGCGCCAGCAGCCAAGCGGGAGGGTTCTACAATGAGCAGTTCTTC. This codes for CASSQAGGFYNEQFF.

In this sample, this clonotype turned up many times. The V call is TRBV4-1, the J call TRBJ2-1, with 10 positions matching TRBD1. Unmatched junction bases numbered 14, after V lost 0 bases and J lost 12 bases. Germline lookup yields CDR1 MGHRA and CDR2 YSYEKL. There are 17 residues in the CDR3. This chain's CDR3 is CASSQDGTGQGRLGQFF. The CDR3 bases are TGCGCCAGCAGCCAAGATGGGACGGGACAGGGGAGATTGGGGCAGTTCTTC.

In its sample, this clonotype ranks as medium-sized. The rearrangement uses TRBV4-3 and TRBJ1-6; D remains unclear. Germline V gene data show CDR1 as LGHNA and CDR2 as YSLEER. This CDR3 contains 13 residues. V shed 0 bases and J shed 11 bases, with 8 bases lying between them. The CDR3: CASSQDEGTPLHF. For the CDR3, the DNA is TGCGCCAGCAGCCAAGACGAAGGGACACCCCTCCACTTT.

The chain recombines TRBV30 with TRBJ2-7; 7 bases fit TRBD2. The CDR3 consists of 16 residues. Germline CDR1 GTSNPN, CDR2 SVGIG (reference sequence). V shed 2 bases and J 3 bases; nucleotides not matched to a gene: 13. The DNA for the CDR3 is TGTGCCTGGAGTCGTTTCCTAGCGGAGACGGGCTACGAGCAGTACTTC. Translated: CAWSRFLAETGYEQYF.

This clonotype was observed at least ten times. This chain uses TRBV12-3 or TRBV12-4 with TRBJ2-3; possibly TRBD1 for D (5 bases). The CDR3 covers 14 residues. V dropped 7 bases and J dropped 3 bases, with 14 bases sitting between them. The CDR3 DNA sequence: TGTGCCAGCACGGTGACAGTGAGTACAGATACGCAGTATTTT. Translating it yields CASTVTVSTDTQYF.

This clonotype was recorded many times. The gene calls are TRBV12-3 or TRBV12-4 and TRBJ2-3; 12 bases align to TRBD2. This CDR3 is 16 amino acids long. Trimming at V came to 5 bases and at J to 2 bases, leaving 5 bases not matched to a gene. The CDR3 loop is CASSPTSGGFTDTQYF. The CDR3 DNA is TGTGCCAGCAGTCCGACTAGCGGGGGCTTCACAGATACGCAGTATTTT.

This clonotype was seen many times. CDR3 in amino acids: CSAYRAPNTEAFF. CDR3 in DNA: TGCAGTGCTTACAGGGCACCCAACACTGAAGCTTTCTTT. V gene TRBV20-1 combines with J gene TRBJ1-1; D is perhaps TRBD1 (6 bases). CDR3 length equals 13 residues. V shed 5 bases and J shed 2 bases, with 12 bases lying between them. The germline gives CDR1 DFQATT, CDR2 SNEGSKA (reference sequence).

This clonotype was observed at least ten times. Germline and junction disagree at one end, which may indicate a read error. The J gene is TRBJ1-6, the V gene TRBV20-1, with D uncertain. This CDR3 comprises 14 residues. CDR1 is DFQATT and CDR2 is SNEGSKA in the germline V gene (reference sequence). This CDR3 is CSAPPEGNNSPLHF. For the CDR3, the DNA is TGCAGTGCACCCCCGGAAGGGAATAACTCACCCCTCCACTTT.

This clonotype was recorded at least ten times. V gene TRBV29-1 combines with J gene TRBJ1-1; no firm D call. CDR1 is SQVTM and CDR2 is ANQGSEA in the germline V gene. The CDR3 is 12 amino acids. V was shortened by 5 bases and J by 1 base, with 8 bases between the two germline ends. The DNA for the CDR3 is TGCAGCGTTTCGACTCAGAACACTGAAGCTTTCTTT. Translated, it gives CSVSTQNTEAFF.

In this sample, this clonotype turned up a few times. The V and J genes are TRBV12-2 and TRBJ2-3; TRBD2, the D gene given by the table, was not confirmed from the DNA. TRBV12-2 counts as a pseudogene. The CDR3 has 17 amino acids. Written as DNA, the CDR3 is TGTGCAAGTCGCTTAGGGAGCACCGGGACTAGTCCAACTCCGCAGTATTTT. This translates into CASRLGSTGTSPTPQYF.

This clonotype was counted ten times or more. This chain joins TRBV28 and TRBJ2-2; D not certain. This CDR3 spans 14 amino acids. The germline V and J ends were trimmed by 6 bases and 4 bases, with 12 bases remaining between them. Germline CDR1 reads MDHEN; CDR2 reads SYDVKM. The CDR3 region has the DNA TGTGCCAGCAGGACCGGGTCCCCCACCGGGGAGCTGTTTTTT. Amino acids: CASRTGSPTGELFF.

This clonotype appeared a few times. V usage is TRBV3-1 and J usage is TRBJ1-1; D call uncertain. The CDR3 is 13 amino acids. Trimming removed 4 bases at V and 8 bases at J, with 14 bases between. Germline CDR1 reads LGHDT; CDR2 reads YNNKEL (reference sequence). CDR3 sequence (DNA): TGTGCCAGCAGCCCCTTCTCGGAAGGCGAAGCTTTCTTT. This sequence encodes CASSPFSEGEAFF. The whole variable domain, remainder taken from reference TRBV3-1 and TRBJ1-1, is DTAVSQTPKYLVTQMGNDKSIKCEQNLGHDTMYWYKQDSKKFLKIMFSYNNKELIINETVPNRFSPKSPDKAHLNLHINSLELGDSAVYFCASSPFSEGEAFFGQGTRLTVV.

Ten or more counts support this clonotype. The chain couples TRBV5-1 to TRBJ2-7, with TRBD1 identical over 11 bases. This CDR3 has 13 amino acids. The V gene end was trimmed by 6 bases and the J gene end by 6 bases; junction bases not matched to a gene: 5. Germline-derived CDR1 and CDR2 are SGHRS and YFSETQ. The CDR3 is CASTEGTGGEQYF. In nucleotides, the CDR3 is TGCGCCAGCACCGAAGGGACAGGGGGCGAGCAGTACTTC.

This clonotype was seen repeatedly, ten times or more. The gene calls are TRBV10-3 and TRBJ2-7; TRBD2 matches 13 bases. Germline trimming cut 7 bases from V and 9 bases from J; bases unmatched to any gene: 9. In germline, CDR1 is ENHRY, CDR2 SYGVKD. CDR3 size: 14 residues. CDR3 region: CAITPGLAGRTQYF. The CDR3 bases are TGTGCCATCACCCCGGGACTAGCGGGGCGAACGCAGTACTTC.

In its sample, this clonotype was seen many times. The genes are TRBV6-2 or TRBV6-3 and TRBJ2-3, with TRBD2 identical over 8 bases. The CDR3 runs to 15 residues. Germline V gene data show CDR1 as MNHEY and CDR2 as SVGEGT. J was trimmed by 3 bases and V by 4 bases; bases with no gene match: 6. DNA for the CDR3: TGTGCCAGCAGTTCCGGGACTAGGCATACAGATACGCAGTATTTT. Amino acids: CASSSGTRHTDTQYF.